Included here is one T cell receptor beta chain sequence, with context. Its antigen remains unidentified. Qualities for individual bases were not recorded, and no much larger clone is one base off. This sample is drawn from a study of T cells in Graves' hyperthyroidism and ophthalmopathy (dated by TCRdb to about 2019). The study in broad terms: Peripheral blood samples were taken at the time of initial diagnosis, prior to any treatment. For training and testing, the 80 to 100 patients in the discovery cohort were randomly divided in a 7:3 ratio. The paper describes TCR Vbeta CDR3 sequencing of more than 120 peripheral blood samples, made up of approximately 40 ophthalmopathy patients, some 80 hyperthyroidism patients and 17 progressor patients. Prospective prediction of ophthalmopathy was tested in an independent validation cohort consisting of 18 to 20 hyperthyroidism patients and some 17 patients who later progressed to ophthalmopathy. The study also compared thyroid tissue and blood T-cell repertoires from more than 5 Graves' hyperthyroidism patients. After sampling, hyperthyroidism patients received methimazole starting at 30 mg daily, and ophthalmopathy patients received high-dose intravenous methylprednisolone. TCR V-J signatures able to tell the groups apart were searched for in a discovery cohort of 90 to 100 patients, of whom around 42 had Graves' ophthalmopathy and around 57 had stable Graves' hyperthyroidism. Here is what the overall study found, with its caveats: Sample size was not statistically predetermined, and blinding of investigators to group allocation was not performed. Blood samples also contained most of the expanded thyroid clonotypes (frequency above 0.001), which suggests that blood repertoires may reflect thyroid immune responses. In validation, the model predicted progression to ophthalmopathy a median of around six months before onset, with approximately 70% sensitivity and almost 75% specificity. Ophthalmopathy was separated from stable hyperthyroidism by a 13 V-J signature model, with around 88% sensitivity and roughly 81% specificity obtained in cross-validation and 80%/75% obtained in testing.

Hyperthyroidism patients were newly diagnosed, with disease duration under 2 months, and aged 18 to 65 years. Any patient with an uncontrolled infection, another autoimmune disease, pregnancy or lactation was excluded. Diagnoses were based on clinical symptoms, serum thyroxine and TRAb, thyroid ultrasound and orbital computed tomography. Blood from progressor patients was collected at the time of first diagnosis with hyperthyroidism, before any ophthalmopathy symptoms had appeared. Ficoll-Paque density gradient centrifugation was used to isolate PBMCs from under 11 ml of fresh peripheral blood. Progressor patients were defined as those initially diagnosed with Graves' hyperthyroidism in whom ophthalmopathy developed during follow-up. Total RNA was extracted using Trizol reagent, and RNA quality was assessed on an Agilent 2100 Bioanalyzer. The TCR beta CDR3 regions were amplified from the RNA transcripts. The first round of RT-PCR for the TCR CDR3 was performed with the HTBI primer set and the Qiagen OneStep RT-PCR kit. Libraries were constructed in a second round of multiplex PCR, after which size selection and purification were carried out. The libraries were sequenced on an Illumina HiSeq2000 using paired-end 100 bp reads. Concerning the study's data processing: Raw data were processed with SOAPnuke, discarding reads with adapters, uncalled bases, mean Phred below 15, or no exact constant-primer or identifier match. COPE v1.2.5 was used to merge the high-quality paired reads, and each unique nucleotide sequence was defined as a clonotype. MiTCR v1.1 was used to align the clonotypes against IMGT TRBV, TRBD and TRBJ reference segments. The analysis included only V-J combinations with a frequency above 0.0001, which together covered around 99% of the repertoires. The TCS score was defined as the ratio of F50 (clonal expansion) to E x V (chaos), calculated using BLOSUM62-based TCRdist between CDR3 peptides within each V-J. Welch's t-statistics and random forest reduced 500 to 650 V-J features to about 12, which were used in a naive Bayes classifier (R e1071). The public sequencing data were trimmed at Q25 with fastp and processed into clonotypes with MiXCR by TCRdb, which kept only in-frame beta chains. Duplicate CDR3 protein sequences are folded into a single record with the most common DNA and genes. The V and J calls reflect TCRdb's pipeline rather than the authors' work. The sample table holds hundreds of thousands of distinct CDR3 sequences, of which approximately 14% were seen once. The biggest ten clones account for around 30% of the sample.

Reading the germline V gene gives CDR1 MDHEN and CDR2 SYDVKM. Compared with germline, V lacks 1 base and J lacks 9 bases; bases without a gene match: 6. CDR3 length: 15 amino acids, cysteine to phenylalanine. Of the read, only the CDR3 DNA is kept; its 45 bases are in frame from base 1. Sequencing used blood. The TCR comes from a woman under 30 with Graves' hyperthyroidism that later progressed to Graves' ophthalmopathy. The chain joins TRBV28 to TRBJ1-6; TRBD1 agrees with 7 junctional bases. DNA sequence: TGTGCCAGCAGTTTATATGCGGACAGGTCTTCACCCCTCCACTTT. Translated, it gives CASSLYADRSSPLHF.